This TCR beta chain was obtained from a study of regulatory T cells in long-lasting Graves disease. Researchers made TCR beta libraries by using iRepertoire HTBI primers and running Arm-PCR on CDR3 regions. TCRdb analysed the multiplex PCR reads with MiXCR anew, one entry per CDR3 protein. The data contain fewer than 500,000 distinct CDR3 sequences, about a sixth of them singletons. Regarding this clonotype: One junction end disagrees with the germline gene, perhaps due to a read error.

Time point indicated: newly diagnosed GD, antithyroid drugs for less than 3 months. Construction of the TCR library relied on RNA isolated from PBMCs. Germline CDR1 reads MNHNS; CDR2 reads SASEGT. The CDR3 contains 14 residues. A further study also used this sample, focusing on T cells in Graves' hyperthyroidism and ophthalmopathy.

The TCR comes from a man between 40 and 49 years old with Graves disease. The rearrangement joins TRBV6-1 to TRBJ2-5; a weak D match, TRBD2 (5 bases). Sequencing used peripheral blood mononuclear cells (PBMCs), obtained at new diagnosis, from a patient treated with antithyroid drugs. The CDR3 is CAGSTWTSSWTQYF. For the CDR3, the DNA is TGTGCCGGCAGTACCTGGACTTCTTCCTGGACCCAGTACTTC.